This record looks at one T cell receptor beta chain sequence and its context. Its target is unknown. This specimen belongs to a study of cytomegalovirus exposure and HLA in healthy donors. It was with 60 Vbeta and 13 Jbeta primers that the PCR ran. This table comes from immunoSEQ multiplex PCR, and its TCRdb copy is limited to in-frame clones, with some not included. The repertoire holds 150,000 or so clones, approximately 80% seen once, with approximately 13% in the top ten. Healthy bone marrow donors made up the donor group. Study outcomes and limitations: It has been reported that TCR beta sequences accurately predicted the HLA-A and HLA-B alleles of most subjects. In a later analysis, at a false discovery rate of 0.05, over 15,000 TCR beta sequences matched HLA alleles. Some highly shared sequence variants likely arose as a pipeline artifact.

This CDR3 comprises 16 residues. Germline values: CDR1 SGHTA, CDR2 FQGNSA. J was trimmed by 1 base and V by 1 base; bases with no gene match: 4. What was sequenced was PBMCs. V is TRBV7-2 and J is TRBJ2-5; TRBD1 aligns across 9 bases. The receptor's source is a man aged 35-49 years in good health and CMV-seropositive. CDR3 nucleotide sequence: TGTGCCAGCAGCTTAGTGGACAGGGGATCCCAAGAGACCCAGTACTTC. Protein sequence: CASSLVDRGSQETQYF.